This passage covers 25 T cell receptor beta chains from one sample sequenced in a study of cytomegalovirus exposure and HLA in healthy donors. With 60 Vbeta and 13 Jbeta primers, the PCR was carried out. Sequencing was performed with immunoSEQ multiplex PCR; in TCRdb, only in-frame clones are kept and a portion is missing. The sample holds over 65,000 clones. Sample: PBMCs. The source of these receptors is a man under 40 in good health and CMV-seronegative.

DNA for the CDR3: TGCAGCGTTAACAGGGGTGGTGGCTACACCTTC. Protein product: CSVNRGGGYTF. The rearrangement joins TRBV29-1 to TRBJ1-2, with 7 positions matching TRBD1. The CDR3 consists of 11 residues. V shed 5 bases, J shed 7 bases, and the junction held 4 bases outside the gene matches. CDR1 is SQVTM and CDR2 is ANQGSEA in the germline V gene. The whole variable domain, remainder taken from reference TRBV29-1 and TRBJ1-2, is SAVISQKPSRDICQRGTSLTIQCQVDSQVTMMFWYRQQPGQSLTLIATANQGSEATYESGFVIDKFPISRPNLTFSTLTVSNMSPEDSSIYLCSVNRGGGYTFGSGTRLTVV.

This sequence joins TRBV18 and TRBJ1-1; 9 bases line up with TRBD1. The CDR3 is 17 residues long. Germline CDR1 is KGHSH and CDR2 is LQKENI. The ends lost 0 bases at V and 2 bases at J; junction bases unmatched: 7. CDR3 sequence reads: CASSPPFWDRENTEAFF. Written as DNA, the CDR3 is TGTGCCAGCTCACCACCGTTTTGGGACAGGGAAAACACTGAAGCTTTCTTT.

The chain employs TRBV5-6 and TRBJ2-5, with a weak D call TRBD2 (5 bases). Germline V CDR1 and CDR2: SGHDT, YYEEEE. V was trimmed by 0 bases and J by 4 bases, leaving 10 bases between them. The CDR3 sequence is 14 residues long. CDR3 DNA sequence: TGTGCCAGCAGCTTGGGAGGGATGGGAGAGACCCAGTACTTC. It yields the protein CASSLGGMGETQYF.

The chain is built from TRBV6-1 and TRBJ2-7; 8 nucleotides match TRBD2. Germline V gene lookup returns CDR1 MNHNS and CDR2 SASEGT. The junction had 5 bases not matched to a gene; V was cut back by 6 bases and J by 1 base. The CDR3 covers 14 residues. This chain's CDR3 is CASRNGGGSYEQYF. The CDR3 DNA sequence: TGTGCCAGCAGAAACGGGGGGGGGTCCTACGAGCAGTACTTC.

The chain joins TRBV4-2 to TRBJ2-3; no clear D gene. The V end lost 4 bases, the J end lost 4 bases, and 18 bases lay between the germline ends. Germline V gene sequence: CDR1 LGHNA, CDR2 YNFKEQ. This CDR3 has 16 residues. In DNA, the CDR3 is TGTGCCAGCAGCCTTGCGAACGGAGTCGGCGCAGATACGCAGTATTTT. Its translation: CASSLANGVGADTQYF.

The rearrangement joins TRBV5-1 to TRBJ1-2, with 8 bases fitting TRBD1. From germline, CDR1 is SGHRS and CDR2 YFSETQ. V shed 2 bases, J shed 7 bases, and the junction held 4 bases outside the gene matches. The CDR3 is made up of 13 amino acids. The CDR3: CASSFGTGGGYTF. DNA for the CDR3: TGCGCCAGCAGCTTTGGGACAGGCGGTGGCTACACCTTC.

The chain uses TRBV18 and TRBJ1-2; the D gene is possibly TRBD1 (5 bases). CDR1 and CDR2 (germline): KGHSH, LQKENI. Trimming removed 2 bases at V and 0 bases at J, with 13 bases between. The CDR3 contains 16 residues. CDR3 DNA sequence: TGTGCCAGCTCACCAGTACGGGGGTTAGCTAACTATGGCTACACCTTC. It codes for CASSPVRGLANYGYTF.

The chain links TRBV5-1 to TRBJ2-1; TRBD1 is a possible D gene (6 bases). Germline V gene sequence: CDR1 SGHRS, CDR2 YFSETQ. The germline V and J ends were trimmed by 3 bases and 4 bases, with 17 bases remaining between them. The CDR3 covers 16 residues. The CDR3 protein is CASSSSDSSLYNEQFF. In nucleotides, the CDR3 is TGCGCCAGCAGCTCCTCGGACAGTTCGTTATACAATGAGCAGTTCTTC.

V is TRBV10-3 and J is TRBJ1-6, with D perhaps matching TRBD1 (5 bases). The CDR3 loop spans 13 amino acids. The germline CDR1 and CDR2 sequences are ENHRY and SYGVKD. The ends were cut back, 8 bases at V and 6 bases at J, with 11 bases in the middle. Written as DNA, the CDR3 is TGTGCCATCTCGCAGGGAACTAATTCACCCCTCCACTTT. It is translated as CAISQGTNSPLHF.

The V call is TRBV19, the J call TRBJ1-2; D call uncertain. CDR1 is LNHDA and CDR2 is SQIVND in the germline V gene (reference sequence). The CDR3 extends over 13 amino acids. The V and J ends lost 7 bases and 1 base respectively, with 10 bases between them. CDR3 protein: CASTLQDNYGYTF. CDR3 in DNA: TGTGCCAGTACCCTCCAGGATAACTATGGCTACACCTTC.

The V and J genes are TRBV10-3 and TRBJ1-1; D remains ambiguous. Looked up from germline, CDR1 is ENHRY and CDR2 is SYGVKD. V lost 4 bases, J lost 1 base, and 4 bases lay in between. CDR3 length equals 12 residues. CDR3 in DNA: TGTGCCATCAGTGGTCAGAACACTGAAGCTTTCTTT. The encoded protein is CAISGQNTEAFF.

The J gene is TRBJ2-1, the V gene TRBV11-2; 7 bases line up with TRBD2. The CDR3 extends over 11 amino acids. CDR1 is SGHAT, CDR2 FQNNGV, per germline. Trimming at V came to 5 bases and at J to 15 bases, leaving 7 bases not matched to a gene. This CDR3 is CASSEGLSLFF. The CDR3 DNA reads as TGTGCCAGCAGCGAGGGACTATCTCTGTTCTTC.

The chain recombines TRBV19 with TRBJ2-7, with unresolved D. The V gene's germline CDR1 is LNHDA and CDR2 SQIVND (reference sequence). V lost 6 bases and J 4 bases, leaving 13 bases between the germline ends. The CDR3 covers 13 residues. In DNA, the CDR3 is TGTGCCAGTAGAAGAGGCACCGCTTACGAGCAGTACTTC. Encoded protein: CASRRGTAYEQYF.

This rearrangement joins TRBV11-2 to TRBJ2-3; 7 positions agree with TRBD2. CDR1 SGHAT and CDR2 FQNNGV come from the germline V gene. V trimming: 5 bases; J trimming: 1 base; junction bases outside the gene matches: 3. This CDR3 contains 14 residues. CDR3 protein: CASSRGDRTDTQYF. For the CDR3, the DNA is TGTGCCAGCAGCCGGGGGGACCGCACAGATACGCAGTATTTT.

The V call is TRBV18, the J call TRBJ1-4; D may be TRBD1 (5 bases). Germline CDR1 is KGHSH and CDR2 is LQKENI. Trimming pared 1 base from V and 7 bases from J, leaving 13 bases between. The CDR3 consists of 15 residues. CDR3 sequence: CASSPRLGQGEKLFF. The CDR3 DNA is TGTGCCAGCTCACCACGTTTGGGGCAAGGTGAAAAACTGTTTTTT.

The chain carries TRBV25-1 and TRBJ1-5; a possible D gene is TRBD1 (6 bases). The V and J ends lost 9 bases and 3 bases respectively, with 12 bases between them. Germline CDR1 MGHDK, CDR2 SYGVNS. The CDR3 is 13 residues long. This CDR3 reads CASNTGLNQPQHF. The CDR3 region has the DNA TGTGCCAGTAACACAGGGCTCAATCAGCCCCAGCATTTT.

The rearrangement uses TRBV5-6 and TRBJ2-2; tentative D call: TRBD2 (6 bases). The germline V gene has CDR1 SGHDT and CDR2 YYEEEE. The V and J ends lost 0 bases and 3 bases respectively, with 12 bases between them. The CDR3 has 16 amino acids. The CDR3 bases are TGTGCCAGCAGCTTGGAAAGGGGAGGCGACACCGGGGAGCTGTTTTTT. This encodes CASSLERGGDTGELFF.

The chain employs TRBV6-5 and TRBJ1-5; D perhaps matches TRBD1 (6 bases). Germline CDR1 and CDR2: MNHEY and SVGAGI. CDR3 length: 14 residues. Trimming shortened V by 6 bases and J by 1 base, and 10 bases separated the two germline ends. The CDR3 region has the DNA TGTGCCAGCAGCCCTAGGGGGAGCAATCAGCCCCAGCATTTT. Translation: CASSPRGSNQPQHF.

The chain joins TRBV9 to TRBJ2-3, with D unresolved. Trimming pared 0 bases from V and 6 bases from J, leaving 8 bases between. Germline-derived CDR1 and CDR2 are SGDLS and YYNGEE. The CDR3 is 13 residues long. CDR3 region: CASSVEYADTQYF. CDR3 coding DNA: TGTGCCAGCAGCGTAGAATACGCGGATACGCAGTATTTT.

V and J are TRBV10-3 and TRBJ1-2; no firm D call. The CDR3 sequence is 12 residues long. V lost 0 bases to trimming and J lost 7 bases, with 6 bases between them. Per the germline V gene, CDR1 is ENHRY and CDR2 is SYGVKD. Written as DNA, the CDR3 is TGTGCCATCAGTGAGTCGAGGAGTGGCTACACCTTC. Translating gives CAISESRSGYTF.

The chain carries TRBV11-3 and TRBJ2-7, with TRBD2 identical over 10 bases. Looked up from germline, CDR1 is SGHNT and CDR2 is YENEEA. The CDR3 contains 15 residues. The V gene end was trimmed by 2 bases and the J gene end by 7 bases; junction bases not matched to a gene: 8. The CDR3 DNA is TGTGCCAGCAGCTTAAGAGCGGGAGGGTCTGAAGAGCAGTACTTC. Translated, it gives CASSLRAGGSEEQYF.

The CDR3 loop reads CASSGKGPNIQYF. As DNA, the CDR3 is TGTGCCAGTAGTGGGAAGGGGCCAAACATTCAGTACTTC. The rearrangement links TRBV19 to TRBJ2-4; perhaps TRBD1 as D (5 bases). V was pared by 5 bases and J by 6 bases, with 11 bases between. Germline lookup yields CDR1 LNHDA and CDR2 SQIVND (reference sequence). The CDR3 extends over 13 amino acids.

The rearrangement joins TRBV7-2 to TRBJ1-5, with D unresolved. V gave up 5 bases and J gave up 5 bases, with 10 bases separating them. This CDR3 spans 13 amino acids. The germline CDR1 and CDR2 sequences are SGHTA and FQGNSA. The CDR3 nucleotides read TGTGCCAGCAGCCCCGGGGTCGATCAGCCCCAGCATTTT. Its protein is CASSPGVDQPQHF.

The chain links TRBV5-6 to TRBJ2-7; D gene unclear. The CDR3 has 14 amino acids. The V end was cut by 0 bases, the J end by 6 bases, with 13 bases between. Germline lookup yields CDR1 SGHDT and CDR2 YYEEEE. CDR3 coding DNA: TGTGCCAGCAGCTTGGGACTTTCAGTCCTCGAGCAGTACTTC. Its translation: CASSLGLSVLEQYF.

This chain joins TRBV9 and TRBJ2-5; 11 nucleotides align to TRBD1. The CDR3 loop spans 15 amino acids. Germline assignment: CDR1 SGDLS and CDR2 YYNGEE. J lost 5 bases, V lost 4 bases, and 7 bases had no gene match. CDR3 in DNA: TGTGCCAGCAGCATCGGACAGGGGGCTTGGGAGACCCAGTACTTC. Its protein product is CASSIGQGAWETQYF.